The 25 T cell receptor beta chains reported below all come from one sample, sequenced in a study of post-analysis software for immune sequencing data (dated by TCRdb to between 2014 and 2016). Beyond this particular receptor, the publication reports: Significantly higher frequencies in patients than in controls were found for about five TRBV segments, including TRBV5-6, TRBV5-1 and TRBV20-1.

Their antigens are not known. Library preparation used PCR. The sample was run on an Illumina HiSeq 2500. Unique molecular identifiers were incorporated into TCR beta cDNA libraries to reduce PCR and sequencing biases. TCRdb took the public reads, trimmed them with fastp at Q25, ran MiXCR for clone calling and kept in-frame beta chains. Each entry merges the rows of one CDR3 protein and shows their most common DNA and genes. Recorded for this sample are a few hundred thousand distinct CDR3 sequences; roughly 36% of them occurred a single time. Of the sample, roughly 12% is held by the ten largest clones. Source material: blood. The source is a girl aged 5-17 years with multiple sclerosis.

The chain employs TRBV5-7 and TRBJ2-5, with a tentative D call TRBD1 (5 bases). TRBV5-7 is sorted into the ORF group, with uncertain function. V lost 4 bases and J 0 bases, leaving 13 bases between the germline ends. The CDR3 runs to 15 residues. The DNA of the CDR3 is TGTGCCAGCAGCAGGGTACAGGCCTACCAAGAGACCCAGTACTTC. Protein: CASSRVQAYQETQYF.

The chain has TRBV20-1 and TRBJ2-7; D possibly corresponds to TRBD1 (5 bases). The germline V and J ends were trimmed by 6 bases and 3 bases, with 9 bases remaining between them. The germline gives CDR1 DFQATT, CDR2 SNEGSKA (reference sequence). The CDR3 sequence is 11 residues long. The CDR3 DNA follows: TGCAGTGCCTTGGACAACTACGAGCAGTACTTC. Protein: CSALDNYEQYF.

In its sample, this clonotype was seen a few times. V and J are TRBV29-1 and TRBJ1-2; 8 positions agree with TRBD1. CDR3 length: 13 amino acids. J was trimmed by 8 bases and V by 7 bases; bases with no gene match: 12. Germline lookup yields CDR1 SQVTM and CDR2 ANQGSEA. DNA for the CDR3: TGCAGCGCTTACCTGGGACAGGTTGGCGGCTACACCTTC. Amino acids: CSAYLGQVGGYTF.

This clonotype has a handful of counts. This rearrangement joins TRBV19 to TRBJ2-6; D is uncertain. CDR1 and CDR2 from the germline V gene are LNHDA and SQIVND (reference sequence). This CDR3 has 14 amino acids. The V end lost 5 bases, the J end lost 4 bases, and 9 bases lay between the germline ends. CDR3 residues: CASSPQGGANVLTF. As DNA, the CDR3 is TGTGCCAGTAGTCCCCAAGGAGGGGCCAACGTCCTGACTTTC.

This clonotype was seen only a few times. The chain has TRBV7-3 and TRBJ2-1; possibly TRBD2 for D (6 bases). Trimming left V 5 bases short and J 1 base short, with 18 bases between. The CDR3 loop spans 17 amino acids. Germline V CDR1 and CDR2: SGHTA, FQGTGA. The CDR3 DNA reads as TGTGCCAGCAGCCCAACCGGTGGGCGGGGATCCTACAATGAGCAGTTCTTC. Protein sequence: CASSPTGGRGSYNEQFF.

The genes are TRBV7-9 and TRBJ1-2; no definite D call. This CDR3 region has 14 residues. Germline assignment: CDR1 SEHNR and CDR2 FQNEAQ (reference sequence). V lost 1 base, J lost 4 bases, and 10 bases lay in between. DNA for the CDR3: TGTGCCAGCAGCTTAGAGGGTCAGTCCTATGGCTACACCTTC. Its protein is CASSLEGQSYGYTF. The full variable domain, in which reference TRBV7-9 and TRBJ1-2 provide the parts outside the CDR3, is DTGVSQNPRHKITKRGQNVTFRCDPISEHNRLYWYRQTLGQGPEFLTYFQNEAQLEKSRLLSDRFSAERPKGSFSTLEIQRTEQGDSAMYLCASSLEGQSYGYTFGSGTRLTVV.

This clonotype has only one observation. V and J are TRBV3-1 and TRBJ2-3; D possibly corresponds to TRBD2 (5 bases). CDR1 is LGHDT and CDR2 is YNNKEL in the germline V gene (reference sequence). CDR3 length: 14 residues. V was trimmed by 1 base and J by 4 bases, leaving 9 bases between them. In DNA, the CDR3 is TGTGCCAGCAGCCAAGTCCTAGCTGCAGATACGCAGTATTTT. Its translation is CASSQVLAADTQYF.

The chain has TRBV16 and TRBJ2-1, with D perhaps matching TRBD2 (5 bases). The DNA end is more similar to TRBJ2-7, so the J call may be wrong. CDR3 length: 15 amino acids. Germline CDR1 reads KGHSY; CDR2 reads FQNENV. The DNA of the CDR3 is TGTGCCAGCAGCCCCCCGGCGGGCTCCTACAATGAGCAGTACTTC. This gives the protein CASSPPAGSYNEQYF.

V and J are TRBV27 and TRBJ2-2, with 11 bases matching TRBD2. Per germline, CDR1 MNHEY and CDR2 SMNVEV (reference sequence). This CDR3 is built from 21 residues. V was clipped by 0 bases and J by 5 bases; unmatched bases: 17. In DNA form, the CDR3 reads TGTGCCAGCAGTTTATCACTCCCCGGACTAGCGGGCTCGGCAGGGACCGGGGAGCTGTTTTTT. Its translation is CASSLSLPGLAGSAGTGELFF.

In this sample, this clonotype turned up a few times. This CDR3 is CASRSGGSYEQYF. The CDR3 DNA reads as TGTGCCAGCCGTAGCGGGGGCTCCTACGAGCAGTACTTC. The chain uses TRBV6-5 and TRBJ2-7; 9 nucleotides align to TRBD2. Germline-derived CDR1 and CDR2 are MNHEY and SVGAGI. CDR3 length: 13 amino acids. The V segment lost 8 bases and the J segment 0 bases; nucleotides outside the gene matches: 2.

The V gene is TRBV15, the J gene TRBJ2-5; 8 bases agree with TRBD2. This CDR3 has 17 residues. V shed 1 base, J shed 2 bases, and the junction held 9 bases outside the gene matches. Germline V gives CDR1 LNHNV, CDR2 YYDKDF (reference sequence). DNA of the CDR3: TGTGCCACCAGCAGAGCCTATCCCCGGGGGGGTCAAGAGACCCAGTACTTC. It specifies CATSRAYPRGGQETQYF.

J is TRBJ1-4 and V is TRBV4-3; D is uncertain. This CDR3 spans 16 amino acids. From germline, CDR1 is LGHNA and CDR2 YSLEER. Trimming took off 0 bases at V and 3 bases at J, with 11 bases between the two ends. CDR3 sequence (DNA): TGCGCCAGCAGCCAAGAGCCAAATTTGCCTAATGAAAAACTGTTTTTT. Protein sequence: CASSQEPNLPNEKLFF.

The chain couples TRBV6-1 to TRBJ2-3; 14 bases map to TRBD2. CDR3 length equals 18 residues. The germline V gene encodes CDR1 MNHNS and CDR2 SASEGT. Trimming cost V 9 bases and J 1 base; bases outside gene matches: 12. For the CDR3, the DNA is TGTGCCAGGGCCAGACTAGCGGGGGGGCCCGTCCGCACAGATACGCAGTATTTT. Protein sequence: CARARLAGGPVRTDTQYF.

This chain uses TRBV7-2 with TRBJ2-3, with D perhaps TRBD1 (5 bases). The germline V gene encodes CDR1 SGHTA and CDR2 FQGNSA. The CDR3 covers 15 residues. V lost 3 bases, J lost 2 bases, and 12 bases lay in between. The CDR3 here is CASSLQGLPTDTQYF. The CDR3 DNA reads TGTGCCAGCAGCTTGCAGGGCCTCCCCACAGATACGCAGTATTTT.

The rearrangement uses TRBV9 and TRBJ2-5, with a tentative D call TRBD1 (6 bases). This CDR3 has 13 residues. Germline CDR1 and CDR2: SGDLS and YYNGEE. The V end lost 4 bases, the J end lost 11 bases, and 18 bases lay between the germline ends. The CDR3 region has the DNA TGTGCCAGCAGCCTTCGGACAGATCTGGAGCAGTACTTC. Translating it yields CASSLRTDLEQYF.

The rearrangement joins TRBV6-5 to TRBJ1-2, with TRBD1 matching 9 bases. Germline assignment: CDR1 MNHEY and CDR2 SVGAGI. The CDR3 loop spans 15 amino acids. V lost 2 bases to trimming and J lost 7 bases; unmatched junction nucleotides: 8. The CDR3 DNA reads TGTGCCAGCAGTTACGAAGGACAGGGGAGGAGTGGCTACACCTTC. This encodes CASSYEGQGRSGYTF.

This CDR3 is CASSLLGLGYNEQFF. The DNA for the CDR3 is TGTGCCAGCAGCTTGCTAGGGCTAGGGTACAATGAGCAGTTCTTC. The chain recombines TRBV5-5 with TRBJ2-1; D remains unclear. The length of the CDR3 is 15 residues. V lost 1 base and J 4 bases, leaving 12 bases between the germline ends. The germline V gene has CDR1 SGHKS and CDR2 YYEKEE (reference sequence). The full variable domain, with the rest looked up from reference TRBV5-5 and TRBJ2-1, is DAGVTQSPTHLIKTRGQQVTLRCSPISGHKSVSWYQQVLGQGPQFIFQYYEKEERGRGNFPDRFSARQFPNYSSELNVNALLLGDSALYLCASSLLGLGYNEQFFGPGTRLTVL.

Notes on this clonotype: Mismatch with germline at one junction end may stem from a read error. The chain employs TRBV7-9 and TRBJ2-3; 9 positions match TRBD2. Germline assignment: CDR1 SEHNR and CDR2 FQNEAQ (reference sequence). The CDR3 is 16 residues long. The CDR3 DNA is TGTGCCTGCAGCTCGGAGCGGGGGGCAAGCACAGATACGCAGTATTTT. Translation: CACSSERGASTDTQYF.

This clonotype was detected only a few times. The gene calls are TRBV29-1 and TRBJ1-4; D remains ambiguous. Trimming removed 3 bases from V and 7 bases from J, with 9 bases in between. The germline V gene encodes CDR1 SQVTM and CDR2 ANQGSEA. This CDR3 is built from 12 residues. CDR3 sequence: CSVEETGEKLFF. DNA of the CDR3: TGCAGCGTTGAGGAGACCGGTGAAAAACTGTTTTTT. Based on the CDR3 plus reference TRBV29-1 and TRBJ1-4, the full variable domain is SAVISQKPSRDICQRGTSLTIQCQVDSQVTMMFWYRQQPGQSLTLIATANQGSEATYESGFVIDKFPISRPNLTFSTLTVSNMSPEDSSIYLCSVEETGEKLFFGSGTQLSVL.

This clonotype was detected many times. The chain joins TRBV18 to TRBJ2-2, with 9 nucleotides matching TRBD1. Germline CDR1 is KGHSH and CDR2 is LQKENI. The CDR3 is 16 amino acids. Trimming removed 3 bases from V and 2 bases from J; junction bases left unmatched: 4. The CDR3 nucleotides are TGTGCCAGCTCACCCCCCACAGGGGGCAACACCGGGGAGCTGTTTTTT. This gives the protein CASSPPTGGNTGELFF.

The J gene is TRBJ2-7, the V gene TRBV5-1, with 9 bases matching TRBD1. CDR1 and CDR2 (germline): SGHRS, YFSETQ. The CDR3 is made up of 15 amino acids. Trimming removed 4 bases from V and 9 bases from J; junction bases left unmatched: 14. The CDR3 sequence: CASSVGQGVGGGQYF. The CDR3 nucleotides read TGCGCCAGCAGCGTGGGACAGGGAGTAGGGGGTGGGCAGTACTTC.

V is TRBV12-3 or TRBV12-4 and J is TRBJ2-7, with 11 bases lining up with TRBD1. The CDR3 length is 16 residues. With 5 bases clipped from V and 5 bases from J, the junction kept 11 bases outside the gene matches. CDR3 nucleotide sequence: TGTGCCAGCAGTCTTCCGGGGACAGGGGGTCTCCACGAGCAGTACTTC. Residues: CASSLPGTGGLHEQYF.

In this sample, this clonotype turned up many times. The genes are TRBV11-1 and TRBJ2-1; 11 bases fit TRBD2. CDR1 is SGHAT, CDR2 FQDESV, per germline (reference sequence). This CDR3 has 17 residues. The J segment lost 0 bases and the V segment lost 5 bases, leaving 6 bases of the junction unmatched. The CDR3 nucleotides are TGTGCCAGCAGCCCGAGGGGACTAGCGGCCTCCTACAATGAGCAGTTCTTC. Residues: CASSPRGLAASYNEQFF.

This CDR3 reads CASSLGYTGSRYQQFF. CDR3 DNA sequence: TGTGCCAGCAGCTTGGGATATACAGGTAGTCGATATCAGCAGTTCTTC. The rearrangement links TRBV5-5 to TRBJ2-1, with D possibly being TRBD1 (5 bases). Germline CDR1 and CDR2: SGHKS and YYEKEE (reference sequence). V dropped 0 bases and J dropped 11 bases, with 21 bases sitting between them. The CDR3 contains 16 residues.

The chain joins TRBV4-1 to TRBJ2-5; 7 nucleotides match TRBD2. This CDR3 comprises 15 residues. Germline V gives CDR1 MGHRA, CDR2 YSYEKL. The ends lost 2 bases at V and 6 bases at J; junction bases unmatched: 9. In DNA form, the CDR3 reads TGCGCCAGCAGCCAACCCTCCCCAGCGGGGCAGACCCAGTACTTC. Its translation: CASSQPSPAGQTQYF.